The 28 T cell receptor beta chains given below trace back to one sample, sequenced in a study of cytomegalovirus exposure and HLA in healthy donors. Generated by immunoSEQ multiplex PCR, the TCRdb table keeps only in-frame clones and is missing some. The data contain about 360,000 clones, 86% of them seen just once; the ten biggest clones take up approximately 0.86%. Sequenced material: PBMCs. The receptor source for this set is a woman aged 18-30 years in good health and CMV-seronegative.

In its sample, this clone was seen once. The J gene is TRBJ2-7, the V gene TRBV2; the D gene is possibly TRBD2 (5 bases). This CDR3 contains 14 residues. Germline CDR1 SNHLY, CDR2 FYNNEI. Trimming left V 4 bases short and J 2 bases short, with 12 bases between. Here the CDR3 reads CASSVRGATYEQYF. The CDR3 DNA sequence: TGTGCCAGCAGTGTTCGGGGTGCTACCTACGAGCAGTACTTC. The full variable domain, its missing parts supplied by reference TRBV2 and TRBJ2-7, is EPEVTQTPSHQVTQMGQEVILRCVPISNHLYFYWYRQILGQKVEFLVSFYNNEISEKSEIFDDQFSVERPDGSNFTLKIRSTKLEDSAMYFCASSVRGATYEQYFGPGTRLTVT.

The chain has TRBV6-1 and TRBJ2-3, with 12 bases matching TRBD2. After removal of 4 bases from V and 1 base from J, the junction contained 6 bases not matched to a gene. This CDR3 is built from 17 residues. Germline V CDR1 and CDR2: MNHNS, SASEGT. Written as DNA, the CDR3 is TGTGCCAGCAGTGGACTAGCGGGAGTTATTGGCACAGATACGCAGTATTTT. Its protein product is CASSGLAGVIGTDTQYF.

This chain links TRBV30 with TRBJ2-7; possible D gene TRBD2, 6 bases. This CDR3 is built from 14 residues. The germline V gene encodes CDR1 GTSNPN and CDR2 SVGIG (reference sequence). V gave up 1 base and J gave up 3 bases, with 13 bases separating them. As DNA, the CDR3 is TGTGCCTGGAGTGGGCTAGCGTCAAACTACGAGCAGTACTTC. Its translation is CAWSGLASNYEQYF.

This clone turned up a few times. The chain recombines TRBV10-3 with TRBJ2-1, with 9 bases matching TRBD2. CDR1 is ENHRY, CDR2 SYGVKD, per germline. CDR3 size: 14 residues. The ends lost 10 bases at V and 5 bases at J; junction bases unmatched: 9. The CDR3 is CATAGTSSHNEQFF. CDR3 DNA sequence: TGTGCCACCGCAGGGACTAGCAGCCACAATGAGCAGTTCTTC.

The chain carries TRBV14 and TRBJ2-1, with 11 bases fitting TRBD2. Germline-derived CDR1 and CDR2 are SGHDN and FVKESK. Trimming removed 3 bases from V and 7 bases from J; junction bases left unmatched: 14. This CDR3 is built from 18 residues. The CDR3 region has the DNA TGTGCCAGCAGCCACTGGACTAGCGGGCCCCCTCCGGGAAATGAGCAGTTCTTC. Protein: CASSHWTSGPPPGNEQFF. The full variable domain, completed using reference TRBV14 and TRBJ2-1, is EAGVTQFPSHSVIEKGQTVTLRCDPISGHDNLYWYRRVMGKEIKFLLHFVKESKQDESGMPNNRFLAERTGGTYSTLKVQPAELEDSGVYFCASSHWTSGPPPGNEQFFGPGTRLTVL.

The J gene is TRBJ1-4, the V gene TRBV7-9; 7 nucleotides match TRBD1. The CDR3 totals 15 residues. V lost 5 bases to trimming and J lost 4 bases; unmatched junction nucleotides: 7. Per the germline V gene, CDR1 is SEHNR and CDR2 is FQNEAQ (reference sequence). CDR3 in amino acids: CASSLGTVVNEKLFF. CDR3 DNA sequence: TGTGCCAGCAGCCTCGGGACAGTAGTTAATGAAAAACTGTTTTTT.

The rearrangement uses TRBV6-1 and TRBJ1-3; 8 bases map to TRBD1. The germline V gene encodes CDR1 MNHNS and CDR2 SASEGT. The CDR3 is made up of 14 amino acids. V lost 7 bases to trimming and J lost 4 bases; unmatched junction nucleotides: 6. CDR3 sequence (DNA): TGTGCCAGCATTCAGGGGGCGTGGGGAAACACCATATATTTT. Translating gives CASIQGAWGNTIYF.

This chain uses TRBV13 with TRBJ1-1; 11 bases fit TRBD1. The germline CDR1 and CDR2 sequences are PRHDT and FYEKMQ (reference sequence). The CDR3 totals 16 residues. The junction had 9 bases not matched to a gene; V was cut back by 4 bases and J by 5 bases. The CDR3 region has the DNA TGTGCCAGCAGCTCCCCGGGACAGGGGGTAGGAACTGAAGCTTTCTTT. Encoded protein: CASSSPGQGVGTEAFF.

The J gene is TRBJ2-4, the V gene TRBV2; D ambiguous. Trimming shortened V by 4 bases and J by 4 bases, and 8 bases separated the two germline ends. Germline CDR1 SNHLY, CDR2 FYNNEI. The CDR3 is made up of 13 amino acids. The CDR3 is CASSVRQKNIQYF. Here the CDR3 DNA reads TGTGCCAGCAGTGTGCGGCAGAAAAACATTCAGTACTTC.

The chain is built from TRBV7-2 and TRBJ1-2, with TRBD1 matching 9 bases. Germline V lookup: CDR1 SGHTA, CDR2 FQGNSA. Trimming removed 3 bases from V and 4 bases from J; junction bases left unmatched: 3. This CDR3 spans 14 amino acids. The CDR3 nucleotides read TGTGCCAGCAGCTTGGACAGGGGAGTCTATGGCTACACCTTC. It translates to CASSLDRGVYGYTF.

This chain connects TRBV28 to TRBJ1-1, with 7 positions matching TRBD1. The CDR3 spans 12 residues. Germline V gene data show CDR1 as MDHEN and CDR2 as SYDVKM. V gave up 11 bases and J gave up 4 bases; unmatched junction bases: 7. As DNA, the CDR3 is TGTGCCGCGACAGGGCTGATCACTGAAGCTTTCTTT. Encoded protein: CAATGLITEAFF.

The rearrangement uses TRBV18 and TRBJ2-1, with TRBD2 as a possible D gene (6 bases). The germline gives CDR1 KGHSH, CDR2 LQKENI. Trimming removed 7 bases from V and 6 bases from J, with 16 bases in between. The CDR3 has 14 residues. The CDR3 nucleotides are TGTGCCAGCTTACCCTTCGGGGGACTCAATGAGCAGTTCTTC. Residues: CASLPFGGLNEQFF.

The chain recombines TRBV28 with TRBJ2-3; possibly TRBD2 for D (6 bases). The germline V gene encodes CDR1 MDHEN and CDR2 SYDVKM. Trimming left V 6 bases short and J 6 bases short, with 22 bases between. The CDR3 loop spans 16 amino acids. CDR3 in amino acids: CASSSPASVESDTQYF. The CDR3 region has the DNA TGTGCCAGCAGCAGTCCGGCTAGCGTGGAATCGGATACGCAGTATTTT.

The chain links TRBV19 to TRBJ2-1, with a weak D call TRBD2 (6 bases). V dropped 3 bases and J dropped 10 bases, with 10 bases sitting between them. This CDR3 spans 12 amino acids. CDR1 is LNHDA and CDR2 is SQIVND in the germline V gene (reference sequence). CDR3 residues: CASSIRGSEQFF. The CDR3 coding sequence is TGTGCCAGTAGTATCCGGGGGTCCGAGCAGTTCTTC.

This rearrangement joins TRBV10-1 to TRBJ2-2, with D perhaps matching TRBD2 (5 bases). The CDR3 has 14 residues. Germline V gives CDR1 WNHNN, CDR2 SYGVQD (reference sequence). Between the trimmed V and J ends, which lost 8 bases and 0 bases, there was a span of 10 bases. Here the CDR3 DNA reads TGCGCCAGCGGAAGGACTTCGAACACCGGGGAGCTGTTTTTT. Protein sequence: CASGRTSNTGELFF.

The chain employs TRBV27 and TRBJ2-3, with 14 bases fitting TRBD2. V shed 5 bases and J 4 bases; nucleotides not matched to a gene: 20. There are 21 residues in the CDR3. Germline V CDR1 and CDR2: MNHEY, SMNVEV (reference sequence). The DNA for the CDR3 is TGTGCCAGCAGTCCCTGGGACAGCGGGACTAGCGGGAGTCATCTTCCAGATACGCAGTATTTT. It yields the protein CASSPWDSGTSGSHLPDTQYF.

The chain couples TRBV19 to TRBJ2-7; 10 positions agree with TRBD1. Germline V CDR1 and CDR2: LNHDA, SQIVND (reference sequence). This CDR3 comprises 16 residues. The V and J ends lost 8 bases and 4 bases, in that order; junction bases with no gene match: 14. Written as DNA, the CDR3 is TGTGCCAGTGCGACCCCTGGGACAGGGGCATTTTACGAGCAGTACTTC. Amino acid sequence: CASATPGTGAFYEQYF.

This clone came up once. The V and J genes are TRBV5-1 and TRBJ2-1; D call uncertain. The germline V and J ends were trimmed by 4 bases and 5 bases, with 10 bases remaining between them. CDR1 is SGHRS and CDR2 is YFSETQ in the germline V gene. This CDR3 has 13 amino acids. The CDR3 bases are TGCGCCAGCAGCGGCCTACAGAACAATGAGCAGTTCTTC. The encoded protein is CASSGLQNNEQFF.

The rearrangement joins TRBV4-1 to TRBJ2-5; a weak D match, TRBD2 (5 bases). The CDR3 spans 13 residues. Trimming shortened V by 8 bases and J by 2 bases, and 12 bases separated the two germline ends. CDR1 is MGHRA, CDR2 YSYEKL, per germline. Here the CDR3 reads CASAGAVQETQYF. The CDR3 region has the DNA TGCGCCAGCGCAGGAGCGGTTCAAGAGACCCAGTACTTC.

The chain uses TRBV5-1 and TRBJ1-3; D unclear. Germline CDR1 and CDR2: SGHRS and YFSETQ. The V gene lost 0 bases and the J gene lost 0 bases, with 7 bases spanning the gap. The CDR3 covers 15 residues. The CDR3 DNA reads as TGCGCCAGCAGCTTGGGGCTGATCTCTGGAAACACCATATATTTT. Its protein product is CASSLGLISGNTIYF. Variable domain in full (rest from reference TRBV5-1 and TRBJ1-3): KAGVTQTPRYLIKTRGQQVTLSCSPISGHRSVSWYQQTPGQGLQFLFEYFSETQRNKGNFPGRFSGRQFSNSRSEMNVSTLELGDSALYLCASSLGLISGNTIYFGEGSWLTVV.

This chain connects TRBV11-2 to TRBJ1-3; D perhaps matches TRBD1 (5 bases). Trimming stripped 1 base from V and 4 bases from J, with 14 bases between. The CDR3 contains 16 residues. In germline, CDR1 is SGHAT, CDR2 FQNNGV. CDR3 DNA sequence: TGTGCCAGCAGCTTAGTAGGGGTCGTGGACGGAAACACCATATATTTT. Protein: CASSLVGVVDGNTIYF.

V gene TRBV19 combines with J gene TRBJ1-4, with a weak D call TRBD1 (5 bases). V lost 5 bases to trimming and J lost 0 bases, with 13 bases between them. This CDR3 is built from 16 residues. From germline, CDR1 is LNHDA and CDR2 SQIVND (reference sequence). The CDR3 sequence: CASSPRGGTTNEKLFF. The CDR3 DNA reads as TGTGCCAGTAGTCCCCGGGGGGGTACAACTAATGAAAAACTGTTTTTT.

The rearrangement uses TRBV6-5 and TRBJ2-5; D not certain. The CDR3 is made up of 14 amino acids. V was shortened by 6 bases and J by 5 bases, with 16 bases between the two germline ends. From germline, CDR1 is MNHEY and CDR2 SVGAGI. CDR3 sequence: CASRPARELETQYF. For the CDR3, the DNA is TGTGCCAGCAGACCTGCCCGTGAACTGGAGACCCAGTACTTC.

This clone was recorded a few times. The genes are TRBV2 and TRBJ1-4, with 9 bases lining up with TRBD1. V was pared by 8 bases and J by 6 bases, with 4 bases of the junction left unmatched. The germline CDR1 and CDR2 sequences are SNHLY and FYNNEI. The CDR3 consists of 13 residues. The CDR3 reads CASVRDRDEKLFF. CDR3 DNA sequence: TGTGCCAGCGTCCGGGACAGGGATGAAAAACTGTTTTTT.

The chain couples TRBV7-2 to TRBJ2-7; 8 positions agree with TRBD2. The CDR3 length is 14 residues. The junction had 1 base not matched to a gene; V was cut back by 1 base and J by 2 bases. The germline gives CDR1 SGHTA, CDR2 FQGNSA. Here the CDR3 reads CASSLELAAYEQYF. The CDR3 DNA reads as TGTGCCAGCAGCTTAGAACTAGCGGCCTACGAGCAGTACTTC.

The V and J genes are TRBV5-4 and TRBJ1-1, with 9 bases fitting TRBD1. Germline lookup yields CDR1 SGHNT and CDR2 YYREEE (reference sequence). The CDR3 has 15 amino acids. V trimming: 3 bases; J trimming: 4 bases; junction bases outside the gene matches: 7. CDR3 sequence reads: CASSSPQGASTEAFF. In DNA form, the CDR3 reads TGTGCCAGCAGCTCGCCACAGGGGGCGTCCACTGAAGCTTTCTTT.

The gene calls are TRBV7-7 and TRBJ1-1, with 7 bases matching TRBD1. Trimming removed 6 bases from V and 5 bases from J; junction bases left unmatched: 9. Germline CDR1 SSHAT, CDR2 FNYEAQ (reference sequence). This CDR3 is built from 14 residues. The CDR3 nucleotides read TGTGCCAGCAGTTGGGGACAGCCGGGAACTGAAGCTTTCTTT. It codes for CASSWGQPGTEAFF.

V and J are TRBV7-6 and TRBJ2-2; tentatively, D is TRBD1 (6 bases). Germline CDR1 and CDR2: SGHVS and FNYEAQ. This CDR3 comprises 16 residues. V lost 1 base and J 4 bases, leaving 13 bases between the germline ends. The CDR3 coding sequence is TGTGCCAGCAGCTTAGTCGTGGGGGCCTTCACCGGGGAGCTGTTTTTT. It yields the protein CASSLVVGAFTGELFF.